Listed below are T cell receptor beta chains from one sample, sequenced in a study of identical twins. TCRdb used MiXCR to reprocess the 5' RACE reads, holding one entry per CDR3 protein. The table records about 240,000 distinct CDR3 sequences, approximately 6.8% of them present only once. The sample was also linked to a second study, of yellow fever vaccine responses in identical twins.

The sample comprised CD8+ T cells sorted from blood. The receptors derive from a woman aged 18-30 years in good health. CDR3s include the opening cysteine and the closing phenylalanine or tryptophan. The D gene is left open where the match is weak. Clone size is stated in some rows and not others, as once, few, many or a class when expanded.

CASSLVRAGGPRYEQYF,TGTGCCAGCAGCTTAGTCCGGGCGGGCGGACCCCGCTACGAGCAGTACTTC,TRBV7-9,few,-,TRBJ2-7
CSGEGQGENNEQFF,TGCAGCGGCGAGGGACAGGGCGAGAACAATGAGCAGTTCTTC,TRBV29-1,many,TRBD1,TRBJ2-1
CASSLAPGRAGNTGELFF,TGTGCCAGCAGCTTAGCCCCGGGCAGGGCAGGGAACACCGGGGAGCTGTTTTTT,TRBV7-2,few,-,TRBJ2-2
CASSLGSPWELAGEGSSYNEQFF,TGTGCCAGCAGTTTAGGGAGTCCCTGGGAGTTAGCGGGAGAGGGGAGCTCCTACAATGAGCAGTTCTTC,TRBV12-3/TRBV12-4,-,TRBD2,TRBJ2-1
CASSQGHTSGYNEQFF,TGCGCCAGCAGCCAAGGCCACACTAGCGGCTACAATGAGCAGTTCTTC,TRBV4-3,-,TRBD2,TRBJ2-1
CASSLGTSGYHEQFF,TGTGCCAGCAGCTTAGGAACTAGCGGGTATCATGAGCAGTTCTTC,TRBV7-9,many,TRBD2,TRBJ2-1
CASSLELVFANEQFF,TGTGCCAGCAGCTTAGAACTAGTTTTTGCCAATGAGCAGTTCTTC,TRBV7-9,few,-,TRBJ2-1
CATHNRQGNTGELFF,TGTGCCACCCACAACCGACAGGGAAACACCGGGGAGCTGTTTTTT,TRBV11-2,-,TRBD1,TRBJ2-2
CASSSGGAWYNEQFF,TGTGCCAGCAGCTCTGGGGGGGCCTGGTACAATGAGCAGTTCTTC,TRBV9,few,-,TRBJ2-1
CATSDSGTSSYEQYF,TGTGCCACCAGTGATTCCGGGACTAGCTCATACGAGCAGTACTTC,TRBV24-1,few,TRBD2,TRBJ2-7
CASSFVFSNNEQFF,TGTGCCAGCAGCTTCGTATTCAGCAACAATGAGCAGTTCTTC,TRBV7-9,few,-,TRBJ2-1
CASSTMADTQYF,TGTGCCAGCAGCACAATGGCGGATACGCAGTATTTT,TRBV11-2,few,-,TRBJ2-3
CASRKGAGSTDTQYF,TGTGCCAGCAGAAAGGGAGCGGGAAGCACAGATACGCAGTATTTT,TRBV6-1,few,TRBD2,TRBJ2-3
CASSLTATNEKLFF,TGTGCCAGCAGTTTGACCGCAACTAATGAAAAACTGTTTTTT,TRBV12-3/TRBV12-4,few,-,TRBJ1-4
CASSFRDSSTDTQYF,TGTGCCAGCAGTTTTCGGGACAGTAGCACAGATACGCAGTATTTT,TRBV28,many,TRBD1,TRBJ2-3
CASSRSVRLGGITGELFF,TGTGCCAGCAGTAGGTCCGTTCGCCTAGGTGGGATCACCGGGGAGCTGTTTTTT,TRBV28,few,-,TRBJ2-2
CASSSTVMEESSYNSPLHF,TGTGCCAGCAGCTCGACGGTTATGGAGGAGAGCTCCTATAATTCACCCCTCCACTTT,TRBV7-6,-,-,TRBJ1-6
CASSLDLLAGVYEQFF,TGTGCCAGCAGCTTAGATCTACTAGCGGGGGTGTATGAGCAGTTCTTC,TRBV11-2,few,TRBD2,TRBJ2-1
CASRSRQGNQETQYF,TGTGCCAGCAGATCAAGACAGGGTAACCAAGAGACCCAGTACTTC,TRBV28,-,TRBD1,TRBJ2-5
CSATSYWQTDTEAFF,TGCAGTGCTACCTCATATTGGCAGACCGACACTGAAGCTTTCTTT,TRBV20-1,-,-,TRBJ1-1
CATSDSTNEQFF,TGTGCCACCAGTGATTCCACGAATGAGCAGTTCTTC,TRBV24-1,many,-,TRBJ2-1
CASSDDSTDTQYF,TGCGCCAGCAGTGACGACAGCACAGATACGCAGTATTTT,TRBV10-1,-,-,TRBJ2-3
CASSLGPSEQYF,TGTGCCAGCAGCTTAGGACCCTCCGAGCAGTACTTC,TRBV7-9,few,-,TRBJ2-7
CASSPSRGELFF,TGTGCCAGTAGCCCTAGTAGGGGGGAGCTGTTTTTT,TRBV19,few,-,TRBJ2-2
CASSGTVNYGYTF,TGTGCCAGCAGTGGGACAGTTAACTATGGCTACACCTTC,TRBV27,few,TRBD1,TRBJ1-2
CASSRGNSEQYF,TGTGCCAGCAGCCGCGGTAACAGCGAGCAGTACTTC,TRBV7-6,few,-,TRBJ2-7
CASNSRNEQFF,TGTGCCAGCAACAGCAGGAATGAGCAGTTCTTC,TRBV28,few,-,TRBJ2-1
CASSYPLPPLAFRPHPSTDTQYF,TGTGCCAGCAGTTATCCCCTCCCCCCGTTGGCCTTTCGGCCGCATCCTAGCACAGATACGCAGTATTTT,TRBV28,-,-,TRBJ2-3
CASILNGNTEAFF,TGTGCCAGCATTCTGAACGGGAACACTGAAGCTTTCTTT,TRBV5-6,-,-,TRBJ1-1
CASSDLGLAGSGELFF,TGTGCCAGCAGTGACCTCGGACTAGCGGGTTCCGGGGAGCTGTTTTTT,TRBV28,-,TRBD2,TRBJ2-2
CASSIGLAVYNEQFF,TGTGCCAGTAGTATTGGGCTAGCGGTATACAATGAGCAGTTCTTC,TRBV19,-,TRBD2,TRBJ2-1
CASSWGSGNGYTF,TGTGCCAGCAGCTGGGGGTCTGGGAATGGCTACACCTTC,TRBV7-9,-,-,TRBJ1-2
CASSSGTVYGYTF,TGTGCCAGCAGCTCCGGGACAGTCTATGGCTACACCTTC,TRBV7-9,few,TRBD1,TRBJ1-2
CASSLEEIRQFF,TGTGCCAGCAGCCTAGAGGAGATCCGGCAGTTCTTC,TRBV7-8,few,-,TRBJ2-1
CASSPVAGVNNQPQHF,TGTGCCAGCAGTCCCGTCGCAGGGGTGAACAATCAGCCCCAGCATTTT,TRBV27,-,-,TRBJ1-5
CASRPRDTENTEAFF,TGTGCCAGCAGACCGCGGGACACTGAGAACACTGAAGCTTTCTTT,TRBV7-9,many,-,TRBJ1-1
CSARATTSPYNEQFF,TGCAGTGCTAGAGCTACGACTAGCCCCTACAATGAGCAGTTCTTC,TRBV20-1,many,TRBD2,TRBJ2-1
CASSLTGTGRETQYF,TGTGCCAGCAGCCTAACCGGGACAGGGAGAGAGACCCAGTACTTC,TRBV27,many,TRBD1,TRBJ2-5
CASSLGDSNYGYTF,TGTGCCAGCAGCTTAGGTGACAGTAACTATGGCTACACCTTC,TRBV7-2,many,-,TRBJ1-2
CASNRDSLYNEQFF,TGTGCCAGCAACCGGGACAGCCTATACAATGAGCAGTTCTTC,TRBV28,few,TRBD1,TRBJ2-1
CASSQEMAQRDLLSYEQYF,TGTGCCAGCAGCCAAGAAATGGCGCAGCGGGATCTTCTGTCCTACGAGCAGTACTTC,TRBV4-2,-,TRBD2,TRBJ2-7
CASSGPSSFHEQYF,TGTGCCAGCAGCGGTCCTTCTAGCTTCCACGAGCAGTACTTC,TRBV7-9,-,-,TRBJ2-7
CAISDAGGLYEQYF,TGTGCCATCAGTGACGCGGGAGGGCTCTACGAGCAGTACTTC,TRBV10-3,many,TRBD2,TRBJ2-7
CASSPPSVESGHEQFF,TGTGCCAGCTCACCACCCAGCGTCGAGAGCGGGCATGAGCAGTTCTTC,TRBV18,many,-,TRBJ2-1
CAISEPTRNTQYF,TGTGCCATCAGTGAACCGACTAGGAATACGCAGTATTTT,TRBV10-3,-,-,TRBJ2-3
CASSKGLVSVETQYF,TGTGCCAGCAGCAAGGGACTAGTCTCTGTGGAGACCCAGTACTTC,TRBV12-3/TRBV12-4,many,TRBD2,TRBJ2-5
CASSFRSGQKETQYF,TGTGCCAGCAGTTTTCGGTCGGGACAAAAAGAGACCCAGTACTTC,TRBV12-3/TRBV12-4,-,-,TRBJ2-5
CASHPDRTNTGELFF,TGTGCCAGCCACCCCGACAGGACGAACACCGGGGAGCTGTTTTTT,TRBV12-3/TRBV12-4,many,-,TRBJ2-2
CASSLDRVDHGYTF,TGTGCCAGCAGCTTAGACAGGGTTGACCATGGCTACACCTTC,TRBV7-9,few,-,TRBJ1-2
CASSKGDSHNEQFF,TGTGCCAGCTCAAAAGGGGACTCCCACAATGAGCAGTTCTTC,TRBV7-9,few,-,TRBJ2-1
CASTPGRAYTGELFF,TGTGCCAGCACCCCGGGGAGGGCCTACACCGGGGAGCTGTTTTTT,TRBV12-3/TRBV12-4,few,TRBD2,TRBJ2-2
CSVELAGGAETQYF,TGCAGCGTTGAGTTAGCGGGAGGGGCAGAGACCCAGTACTTC,TRBV29-1,-,TRBD2,TRBJ2-5
CASSLAGYETQYF,TGTGCCAGCAGCTTAGCGGGATATGAGACCCAGTACTTC,TRBV7-9,many,-,TRBJ2-5